Sequencing of this T cell receptor (beta chain) was carried out in a study of cytomegalovirus exposure and HLA in healthy donors. The length of the CDR3 is 12 residues. Germline values: CDR1 SGHRS, CDR2 YFSETQ. Trimming took 4 bases from V and 3 from J; bases not matched to a gene: 1. As to this clone: The antigen is unknown.

In the PCR, 60 Vbeta and 13 Jbeta primers were used. Only in-frame clones appear in the TCRdb table, and some are missing; sequencing was by immunoSEQ multiplex PCR. The table records 110,000 to 150,000 clones, over 70% of them present only once. Study-wide findings and caveats: When analyzed later, a missense DCLRE1C variant was found to be linked to TCR beta V- and J-gene trimming. Most CMV-associated TCR beta chains were later found to appear HLA-restricted. Another analysis was done later, and it associated roughly 15,000 TCR beta sequences with HLA alleles at 0.05 false discovery rate.

The receptor was derived from a male donor in good health and CMV-seronegative. The sample taken for sequencing was PBMCs. This chain uses TRBV5-1 with TRBJ2-7, with 7 nucleotides matching TRBD1. CDR3 coding DNA: TGCGCCAGCAGCCAGGGGGACTACGAGCAGTACTTC. Amino acids: CASSQGDYEQYF.